Presented here are 2 T cell receptor beta chains from one specimen sequenced in a study of cytomegalovirus exposure and HLA in healthy donors. Researchers ran the PCR with 60 Vbeta and 13 Jbeta primers. Assay: immunoSEQ multiplex PCR; the TCRdb copy retains only in-frame clones and omits some. The sample contains about 200,000 clones, around four fifths of which appear only once. Material: PBMCs. The receptors shown here come from a male donor in good health and CMV-seronegative.

The chain has TRBV27 and TRBJ2-2, with TRBD1 identical over 7 bases. V dropped 6 bases and J dropped 9; count of bases not matched to a gene: 4. Germline CDR1 is MNHEY and CDR2 is SMNVEV (reference sequence). CDR3 length: 12 residues. CDR3: CASRTGSRELFF. DNA of the CDR3: TGTGCCAGCAGGACAGGGTCGAGGGAGCTGTTTTTT.

This clone was seen just once. This chain uses TRBV2 with TRBJ2-6; 12 bases align to TRBD2. CDR1 and CDR2 (germline): SNHLY, FYNNEI. The CDR3 runs 19 residues. V lost 6 bases, J lost 0 bases, and 9 bases stayed unmatched. The CDR3 DNA reads as TGTGCCAGCAGGGAACGACTAGCGGGAGATTCCTCTGGGGCCAACGTCCTGACTTTC. Translated: CASRERLAGDSSGANVLTF.